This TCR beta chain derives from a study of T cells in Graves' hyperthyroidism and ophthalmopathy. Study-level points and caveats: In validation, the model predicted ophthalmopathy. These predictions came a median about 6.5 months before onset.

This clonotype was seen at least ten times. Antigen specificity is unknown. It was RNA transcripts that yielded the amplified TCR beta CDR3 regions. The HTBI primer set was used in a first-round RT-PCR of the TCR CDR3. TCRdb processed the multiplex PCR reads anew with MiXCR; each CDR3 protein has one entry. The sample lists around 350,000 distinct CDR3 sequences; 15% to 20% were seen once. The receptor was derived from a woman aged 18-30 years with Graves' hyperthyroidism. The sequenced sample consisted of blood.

The CDR3 here is CASRRERATEAFF. In DNA form, the CDR3 reads TGCGCCAGCAGGAGGGAACGGGCGACTGAAGCTTTCTTT. The chain links TRBV10-1 to TRBJ1-1; D ambiguous. Trimming pared 6 bases from V and 5 bases from J, leaving 13 bases between. Germline assignment: CDR1 WNHNN and CDR2 SYGVQD (reference sequence). This CDR3 comprises 13 residues.